Below, 9 T cell receptor beta chains from the same sample are listed, as sequenced in a study of graft-versus-host responses after intestinal transplantation. This table comes from immunoSEQ multiplex PCR, and its TCRdb copy is limited to in-frame clones, with some not included. The data contain 90,000 to 120,000 clones, roughly 86% of them singletons. No antigens are known for them. Sequences were derived from unstimulated CD4+ T cells sorted from spleen or lymph node cells, sampled before transplant. The source of these receptors is a human donor who was the organ donor for an intestinal transplant.

The chain uses TRBV7-2 and TRBJ2-4; no clear D. This CDR3 has 15 residues. Germline V gene data show CDR1 as SGHTA and CDR2 as FQGNSA. V was trimmed by 3 bases and J by 0 bases, leaving 9 bases between them. The CDR3 spells CASSFGLIAKNIQYF. CDR3 nucleotides: TGTGCCAGCAGCTTTGGGTTAATAGCCAAAAACATTCAGTACTTC.

The rearrangement links TRBV11-2 to TRBJ1-1; no definite D call. Germline V gene sequence: CDR1 SGHAT, CDR2 FQNNGV. With 4 bases removed from V and 0 bases from J, the gap between germline ends came to 15 bases. This CDR3 is built from 16 residues. The CDR3, as DNA: TGTGCCAGCAGCTCGCGGGCCGCCAGGATGAACACTGAAGCTTTCTTT. This codes for CASSSRAARMNTEAFF.

The V call is TRBV9, the J call TRBJ2-5; D is unresolved. CDR1 SGDLS and CDR2 YYNGEE come from the germline V gene. V lost 0 bases, J lost 1 base, and 13 bases lay in between. The CDR3 loop spans 16 amino acids. The CDR3 sequence: CASSVGLIDFQETQYF. CDR3 DNA sequence: TGTGCCAGCAGCGTAGGACTCATAGATTTCCAAGAGACCCAGTACTTC.

This clone was counted a single time. Written as DNA, the CDR3 is TGTGCCAGCAGTATCGGGACAGGGAACTACGAGCAGTACTTC. The encoded protein is CASSIGTGNYEQYF. V gene TRBV28 combines with J gene TRBJ2-7; 9 bases are a match to TRBD1. This CDR3 comprises 14 residues. From germline, CDR1 is MDHEN and CDR2 SYDVKM. Losses at the gene ends were 5 bases for V and 3 bases for J; bases not matched to a gene: 5.

V usage is TRBV19 and J usage is TRBJ2-7; D perhaps matches TRBD1 (5 bases). The germline gives CDR1 LNHDA, CDR2 SQIVND (reference sequence). Trimming left V 4 bases short and J 0 bases short, with 10 bases between. The length of the CDR3 is 14 residues. The CDR3 nucleotides read TGTGCCAGTAGTAGACAGCTCAGCTCCTACGAGCAGTACTTC. Its translation: CASSRQLSSYEQYF.

This chain uses TRBV6-5 with TRBJ1-1; perhaps TRBD1 as D (5 bases). Germline CDR1 reads MNHEY; CDR2 reads SVGAGI. CDR3 length: 14 amino acids. The germline V and J ends were trimmed by 8 bases and 5 bases, with 18 bases remaining between them. The DNA for the CDR3 is TGTGCCAGCGGGAGGAGCGAGGGGTGGACTGAAGCTTTCTTT. Translation gives CASGRSEGWTEAFF.

The chain combines TRBV19 with TRBJ1-2; 8 bases are shared with TRBD1. This CDR3 spans 13 amino acids. The ends lost 6 bases at V and 8 bases at J; junction bases unmatched: 8. Looked up from germline, CDR1 is LNHDA and CDR2 is SQIVND (reference sequence). The DNA for the CDR3 is TGTGCCAGTAGCCCCGACAGGGGTAGGGGCTACACCTTC. This codes for CASSPDRGRGYTF.

The chain recombines TRBV7-9 with TRBJ1-2; D unclear. Germline V CDR1 and CDR2: SEHNR, FQNEAQ (reference sequence). The CDR3 sequence is 12 residues long. Trimming removed 4 bases from V and 8 bases from J, with 11 bases in between. DNA for the CDR3: TGTGCCAGCAGCTCAGAGCCAAGAGGCTACACCTTC. Translation: CASSSEPRGYTF.

The chain combines TRBV7-3 with TRBJ1-1; D might be TRBD1 (5 bases). The CDR3 length is 13 residues. The germline V and J ends were trimmed by 4 bases and 0 bases, with 6 bases remaining between them. Per germline, CDR1 SGHTA and CDR2 FQGTGA. Here the CDR3 reads CASSSGLNTEAFF. The CDR3 coding sequence is TGTGCCAGCAGCTCGGGACTGAACACTGAAGCTTTCTTT.